The source of this TCR beta chain is a study of OX40 agonist ivuxolimab in advanced cancers. Study-level background: There were three patients with partial responses, one having hepatocellular carcinoma and two cutaneous melanoma. Study-level findings and limits: Some patients who did not respond also had low normalized T-cell clonal expansion. Expanded clones tended on average to be more numerous among CD8+ T cells than CD4+.

Profiled with immunoSEQ multiplex PCR; TCRdb holds only in-frame clones, not every one. The sample yields roughly 72,000 clones, just under 95% seen once. The CDR3 extends over 14 amino acids. Trimming took off 3 bases at V and 1 base at J, with 9 bases between the two ends. CDR1 is SGHVS, CDR2 FNYEAQ, per germline. In regard to this clone: What it recognizes is unknown.

The specimen comprised CD4+ or CD8+ T cells sorted from blood, sampled in a trial of the OX40 agonist ivuxolimab. The rearrangement uses TRBV7-6 and TRBJ1-1, with TRBD1 as a possible D gene (6 bases). The sequence was obtained from an adult with an advanced solid tumor such as melanoma, head and neck, liver or kidney cancer. The CDR3 is CASSFGDTNTEAFF. DNA of the CDR3: TGTGCCAGCAGCTTTGGGGACACGAACACTGAAGCTTTCTTT.